The source of this TCR beta chain is a study of blood T cells in healthy people across ages. Primers used in a second PCR of about 7 to 11 cycles were a sample-barcoded 5' primer and a J-beta primer mix. Any given sample supplied a minimum of 2.5 million CDR3-containing paired-end reads. In TCRdb, the 5' RACE reads were re-called with MiXCR into one record per CDR3 protein. The sample lists 1.5 million or so distinct CDR3 sequences; around two fifths were seen once. A remark on this clonotype: The junction shows a germline mismatch at one end, possibly a read error.

The sequenced sample was blood. This receptor was obtained from a woman aged 18-30 years in good health.

The CDR3 nucleotides are TGTACCAGCTCACCAGACAGGGCCATTAGCACAGATACGCAGTATTTT. It translates to CTSSPDRAISTDTQYF. J is TRBJ2-3 and V is TRBV18; 7 bases match TRBD1. There are 16 residues in the CDR3. Germline V lookup: CDR1 KGHSH, CDR2 LQKENI.